This T cell receptor (beta chain) was documented in a study of blood T cell repertoires in COVID-19. The CDR3 sequence is 15 residues long. Trimming left V 5 bases short and J 4 bases short, with 15 bases between. CDR1 is SGHVS and CDR2 is FNYEAQ in the germline V gene. Clones were sequenced by immunoSEQ multiplex PCR, and TCRdb holds only the in-frame ones, with some missing. The sample holds approximately 350,000 clones, more than 70% seen once. The sequenced sample was peripheral blood. The sequence was collected from a woman aged 25-40 years with COVID-19, enrolled during active disease. The V call is TRBV7-6, the J call TRBJ1-3; D is possibly TRBD1 (6 bases). The CDR3 nucleotides are TGTGCCAGCAGCATCTCTACAGGGAGAGGAAACACCATATATTTT. Its translation is CASSISTGRGNTIYF.